This TCR beta chain was identified in a study of metastatic and nonmetastatic thyroid tumors (dated by TCRdb to about 2020). Notes on the research overall: Repertoires were compared across peripheral blood and tumor or nodule tissue samples from malignant and benign thyroid patients. Paper-wide results and their limitations: In both blood and tumor samples, malignant tumors were reported to have significantly higher TCR beta diversity than benign nodules.

The library relied on PCR. The listed sequencing device is Illumina HiSeq 4000. The TCR beta-chain CDR3 region of each patient was profiled by high-throughput sequencing. Under the source paper's analysis protocol: CDR3 differences across clinicopathological groups were used to build a classifier for discriminating distant-metastatic papillary thyroid cancer patients. The Shannon index was used to measure repertoire diversity, and the Morisita-Horn index was used to measure how similar tumor and blood repertoires were. Using fastp trimming at Q25 and MiXCR clonotype assembly, TCRdb reanalyzed the public sequencing data and kept in-frame beta chains. TCRdb's processing, not the study's, gives the V and J calls here. For this sample there are around 30,000 clones; 15% to 20% appear just once. The ten largest clonotypes hold approximately 8.1% of the sample. No treatment had been received by any patient before thyroid surgery. Using T-cell receptor beta sequencing, the researchers looked back retrospectively at clinical samples from patients, gathered between the early 2010s and the late 2010s.

V lost 3 bases and J lost 4 bases, and the count of bases not matched to a germline gene is 3. The germline V gene provides CDR1 SGHTA and CDR2 FQGTGA. The CDR3 measures 16 amino acids from cysteine to phenylalanine. The retained sequence is limited to the CDR3, 48 bases, with the frame set at the first base. This clone has ten or more counts. What this receptor recognizes is not known. Base qualities are not provided; no much larger clone lies one nucleotide away. The sample was blood. Here the chain combines TRBV7-3 and TRBJ2-2; a stretch of 12 junction bases matches TRBD1. The sequence derives from a female donor with papillary thyroid cancer or a benign thyroid nodule (not recorded which). Some clones in this sample may be carry-over from other donors' samples. The CDR3 protein: CASSFGGQGATGELFF. Read as DNA, the sequence is TGTGCCAGCAGCTTTGGGGGACAGGGGGCCACCGGGGAGCTGTTTTTT.